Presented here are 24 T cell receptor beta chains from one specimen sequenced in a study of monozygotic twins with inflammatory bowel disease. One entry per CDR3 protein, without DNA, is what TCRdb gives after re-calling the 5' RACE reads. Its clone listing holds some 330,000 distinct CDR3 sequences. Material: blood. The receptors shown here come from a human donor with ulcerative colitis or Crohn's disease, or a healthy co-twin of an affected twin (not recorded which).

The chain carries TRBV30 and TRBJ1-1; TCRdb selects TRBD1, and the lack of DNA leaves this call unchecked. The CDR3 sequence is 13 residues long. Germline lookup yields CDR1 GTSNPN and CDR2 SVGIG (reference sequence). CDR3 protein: CAWSKQGGTEAFF. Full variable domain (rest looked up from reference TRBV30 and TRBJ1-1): SQTIHQWPATLVQPVGSPLSLECTVEGTSNPNLYWYRQAAGRGLQLLFYSVGIGQISSEVPQNLSASRPQDRQFILSSKKLLLSDSGFYLCAWSKQGGTEAFFGQGTRLTVV.

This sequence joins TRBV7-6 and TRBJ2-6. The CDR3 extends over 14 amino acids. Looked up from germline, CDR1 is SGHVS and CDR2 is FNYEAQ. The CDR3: CASSSDPGANVLTF.

CDR3: CASSPLKDQPQHF. The chain employs TRBV18 and TRBJ1-5. This CDR3 is 13 amino acids long. CDR1 and CDR2 (germline): KGHSH, LQKENI.

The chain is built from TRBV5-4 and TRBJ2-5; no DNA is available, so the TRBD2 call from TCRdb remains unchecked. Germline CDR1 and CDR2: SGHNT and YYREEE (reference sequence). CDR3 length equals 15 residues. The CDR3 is CASSHRRDHKETQYF.

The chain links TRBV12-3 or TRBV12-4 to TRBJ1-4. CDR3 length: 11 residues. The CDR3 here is CASSYSRKLFF.

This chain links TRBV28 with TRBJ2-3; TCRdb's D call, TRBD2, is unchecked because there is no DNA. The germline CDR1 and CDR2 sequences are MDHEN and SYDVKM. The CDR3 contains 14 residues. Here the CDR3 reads CASRVATSTDTQYF. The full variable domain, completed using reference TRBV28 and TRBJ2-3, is DVKVTQSSRYLVKRTGEKVFLECVQDMDHENMFWYRQDPGLGLRLIYFSYDVKMKEKGDIPEGYSVSREKKERFSLILESASTNQTSMYLCASRVATSTDTQYFGPGTRLTVL.

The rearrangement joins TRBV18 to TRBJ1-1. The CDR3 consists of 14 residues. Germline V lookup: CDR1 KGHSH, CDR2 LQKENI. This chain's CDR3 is CASSSQGLGTEAFF.

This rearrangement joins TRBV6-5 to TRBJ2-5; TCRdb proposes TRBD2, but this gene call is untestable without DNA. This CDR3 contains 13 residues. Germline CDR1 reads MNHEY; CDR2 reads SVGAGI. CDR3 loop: CASSYSKGETQYF.

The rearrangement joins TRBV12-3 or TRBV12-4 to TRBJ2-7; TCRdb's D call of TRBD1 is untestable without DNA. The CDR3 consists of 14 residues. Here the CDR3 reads CASSYSDRAREQYF.

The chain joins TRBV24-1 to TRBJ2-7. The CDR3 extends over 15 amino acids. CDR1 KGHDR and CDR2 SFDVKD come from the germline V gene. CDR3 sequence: CATSTTSGRPYEQYF.

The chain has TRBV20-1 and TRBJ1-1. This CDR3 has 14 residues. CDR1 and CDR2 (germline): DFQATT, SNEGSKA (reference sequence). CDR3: CSARDGAMNTEAFF.

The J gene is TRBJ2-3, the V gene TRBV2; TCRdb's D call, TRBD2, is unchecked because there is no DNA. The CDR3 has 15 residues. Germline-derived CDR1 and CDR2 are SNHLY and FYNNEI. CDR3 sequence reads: CASRGGYPAADTQYF.

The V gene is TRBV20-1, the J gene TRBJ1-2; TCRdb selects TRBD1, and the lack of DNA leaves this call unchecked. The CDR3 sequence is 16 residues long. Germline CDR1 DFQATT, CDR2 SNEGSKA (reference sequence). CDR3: CSARDTPGQGNYGYTF.

CDR3 amino acids: CSVDPRERGNEQFF. V gene TRBV29-1 combines with J gene TRBJ2-1; TCRdb calls TRBD1, which cannot be checked without DNA. Per germline, CDR1 SQVTM and CDR2 ANQGSEA. The CDR3 has 14 residues.

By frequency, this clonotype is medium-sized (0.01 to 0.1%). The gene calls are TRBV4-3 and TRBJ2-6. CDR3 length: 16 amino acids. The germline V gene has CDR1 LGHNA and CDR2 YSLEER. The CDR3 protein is CASSQEDFSGANVLTF.

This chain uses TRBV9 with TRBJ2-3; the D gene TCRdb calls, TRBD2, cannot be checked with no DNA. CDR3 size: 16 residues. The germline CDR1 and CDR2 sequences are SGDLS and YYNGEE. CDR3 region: CASSAPRGLAVDTQYF. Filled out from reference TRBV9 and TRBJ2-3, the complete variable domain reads DSGVTQTPKHLITATGQRVTLRCSPRSGDLSVYWYQQSLDQGLQFLIQYYNGEERAKGNILERFSAQQFPDLHSELNLSSLELGDSALYFCASSAPRGLAVDTQYFGPGTRLTVL.

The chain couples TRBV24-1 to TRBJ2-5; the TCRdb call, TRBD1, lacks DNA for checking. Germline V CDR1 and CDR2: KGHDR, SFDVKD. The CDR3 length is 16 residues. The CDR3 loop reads CATSTVSTGRQETQYF.

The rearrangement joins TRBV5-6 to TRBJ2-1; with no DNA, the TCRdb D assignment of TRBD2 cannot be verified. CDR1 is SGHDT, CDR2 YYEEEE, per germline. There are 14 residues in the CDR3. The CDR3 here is CASRAGLADNEQFF.

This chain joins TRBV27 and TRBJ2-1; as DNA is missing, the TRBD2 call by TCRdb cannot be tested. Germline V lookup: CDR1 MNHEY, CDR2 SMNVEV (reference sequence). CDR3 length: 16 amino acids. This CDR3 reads CASSPLRTSGNNEQFF.

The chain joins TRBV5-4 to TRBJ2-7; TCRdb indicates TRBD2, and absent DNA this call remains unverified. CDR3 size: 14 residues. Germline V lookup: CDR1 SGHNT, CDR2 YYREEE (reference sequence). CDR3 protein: CASSRPDGTYEQYF.

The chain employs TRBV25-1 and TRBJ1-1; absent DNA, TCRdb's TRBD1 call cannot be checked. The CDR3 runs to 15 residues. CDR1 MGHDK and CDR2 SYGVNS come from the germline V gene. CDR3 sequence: CASSLPGRMNTEAFF.

Here the CDR3 reads CAWSPRWTSGRSEQFF. V and J are TRBV30 and TRBJ2-1; TCRdb returns TRBD2, unconfirmable since there is no DNA. This CDR3 has 16 amino acids. Germline CDR1 and CDR2: GTSNPN and SVGIG (reference sequence).

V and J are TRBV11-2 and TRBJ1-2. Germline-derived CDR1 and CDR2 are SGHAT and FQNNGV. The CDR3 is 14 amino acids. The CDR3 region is CASSLGQSSSGYTF.

Here the CDR3 reads CASSMTGWNTEAFF. The genes are TRBV5-1 and TRBJ1-1; the D call from TCRdb, TRBD1, cannot be confirmed without DNA. Germline CDR1 SGHRS, CDR2 YFSETQ. The CDR3 spans 14 residues.